This is a list of T cell receptor beta chains from one sample in a study of regulatory T cells in long-lasting Graves disease. TCRdb reprocessed the multiplex PCR reads with MiXCR, giving one entry per CDR3 protein. There are about 420,000 distinct CDR3 sequences in the sample; roughly 15% occur only once, and 23% lies in the top ten. The same sample was also used in a study of T cells in Graves' hyperthyroidism and ophthalmopathy.

The input for sequencing was peripheral blood mononuclear cells (PBMCs), taken at new diagnosis, from a patient treated with antithyroid drugs. These receptors were taken from a woman between 18 and 29 years old with Graves disease. CDR3s include the opening cysteine and the closing phenylalanine or tryptophan. A D gene is named only where the DNA matches it firmly. A clone size is listed for some rows: how often the clone was seen (once, few, many), or a class if it is expanded.

d_call j_call v_call clone_size cdr3_length cdr3_nt cdr3_aa
NA TRBJ1-5 TRBV20-1 few 13 TGCAGTGCTGAACAGGGCGGCAATCAGCCCCAGCATTTT CSAEQGGNQPQHF
NA TRBJ2-6 TRBV6-2/TRBV6-3 few 22 TGTGCCAGCACCCCGAGGACCGCGCTACTGGACAGCCGGAAATCTGGGGCCAACGTCCTGACTTTC CASTPRTALLDSRKSGANVLTF
NA TRBJ2-1 TRBV6-2/TRBV6-3 many 13 TGTGCCAGCAGTTACGGAGGGGCCTATGAGCAGTTCTTC CASSYGGAYEQFF
NA TRBJ2-1 TRBV10-3 many 12 TGTGCCATCAGTGATCCCTACAATGAGCAGTTCTTC CAISDPYNEQFF
NA TRBJ1-5 TRBV19 few 17 TGTGCCAGTACCCCTACGACAGGCATAAGCAGCAATCAGCCCCAGCATTTT CASTPTTGISSNQPQHF
NA TRBJ2-3 TRBV30 NA 10 TGTGCCTCGAACACAGATACGCAGTATTTT CASNTDTQYF
TRBD1 TRBJ1-5 TRBV19 NA 16 TGTGCCAGTAGTTCGTTAACAGGGGTTAGCAATCAGCCCCAGCATTTT CASSSLTGVSNQPQHF
NA TRBJ2-7 TRBV30 many 13 TGTGCCTGGATGGGGGAGCCTTCCTACGAGCAGTACTTC CAWMGEPSYEQYF
NA TRBJ2-7 TRBV7-9 many 14 TGTGCCAGCAGCTTCGAAGGAGGTTCCTACGAGCAGTACTTC CASSFEGGSYEQYF
NA TRBJ2-1 TRBV11-2 NA 17 TGTGCCAGCAGCTTACAGCCTCTACTTAATAGCTACAATGAGCAGTTCTTC CASSLQPLLNSYNEQFF
NA TRBJ1-1 TRBV12-3/TRBV12-4 many 13 TGTGCCAGCAGTTTAGCAGGGGTCACTGAAGCTTTCTTT CASSLAGVTEAFF
TRBD1 TRBJ1-5 TRBV7-6 NA 19 TGTGCCAGCAGCTTATACGCCCGGGACAGGGGGCGAGGGGTTCAGCCCCAGCATTTT CASSLYARDRGRGVQPQHF
TRBD1 TRBJ2-7 TRBV20-1 many 19 TGCAGTGCTAAGGCGAGGCCTTCCCCGTGGACAGGGCATATCTACGAGCAGTACTTC CSAKARPSPWTGHIYEQYF
TRBD2 TRBJ2-3 TRBV7-2 many 16 TGTGCCAGCAGCCTTTCGCCCGGGACTAACACAGATACGCAGTATTTT CASSLSPGTNTDTQYF
TRBD2 TRBJ2-7 TRBV2 NA 15 TGTGCCAGCAGAGTAGCCGGGACTAGCGGGACCGAGCAGTACTTC CASRVAGTSGTEQYF
NA TRBJ1-5 TRBV7-8 few 17 TGTGCCAGCAGCTTAGATTTAGGACAACTTAGCAATCAGCCCCAGCATTTT CASSLDLGQLSNQPQHF
TRBD1 TRBJ2-5 TRBV7-2 few 15 TGTGCCAGCAGCATACCAGGACAGGGGGTGGAGACCCAGTACTTC CASSIPGQGVETQYF
TRBD2 TRBJ2-1 TRBV29-1 few 15 TGCAGCGTCGACGGACTAGCGGGGAGTGTCATGTGGCAGTTCTTC CSVDGLAGSVMWQFF
TRBD1 TRBJ1-1 TRBV19 few 14 TGTGCCAGTAGTGTGGGACAGCCGAACACTGAAGCTTTCTTT CASSVGQPNTEAFF
NA TRBJ2-7 TRBV9 NA 15 TGTGCCAGCAGCGTAGGAGGTGGGGGCGCCTACGAGCAGTACTTC CASSVGGGGAYEQYF
TRBD1 TRBJ2-7 TRBV29-1 few 14 TGCAGCGTTGTCACCGGGACAGGGTTACAGGAGCAGTACTTC CSVVTGTGLQEQYF
NA TRBJ1-2 TRBV6-1 few 13 TGTGCCAGCACCATTTCCAGGGGTGGCGGCTACACCTTC CASTISRGGGYTF
TRBD2 TRBJ2-1 TRBV9 NA 17 TGTGCCAGCAGCGGGGGGGGACTAGCGGGAGGAATGGATGAGCAGTTCTTC CASSGGGLAGGMDEQFF
TRBD2 TRBJ2-5 TRBV2 many 15 TGTGCCAGCAGTGCGTCTAGCGGGGTCCAAGAGACCCAGTACTTC CASSASSGVQETQYF
NA TRBJ2-7 TRBV27 few 11 TGTGCCAGCAGCCGGGGGAACGAGCAGTACTTC CASSRGNEQYF
NA TRBJ2-5 TRBV7-2 many 14 TGTGCCAGCAGCTTAGGGGCCATAGCAGAGACCCAGTACTTC CASSLGAIAETQYF
TRBD1 TRBJ2-2 TRBV24-1 few 16 TGTGCCACCAGTGAATCTAGGACAGGGTACACCGGGGAGCTGTTTTTT CATSESRTGYTGELFF
NA TRBJ2-1 TRBV20-1 many 14 TGCAGTGCTAGTCTTCTAGTTGCACTTAATGAGCAGTTCTTC CSASLLVALNEQFF
NA TRBJ2-2 TRBV11-2 many 15 TGTGCCAGCAGCTTATATTTTGAGAACACCGGGGAGCTGTTTTTT CASSLYFENTGELFF
TRBD1 TRBJ1-4 TRBV6-6 few 15 TGTGCCAGCAGTTACTCGCGACAGGGGTTAGGAAAACTGTTTTTT CASSYSRQGLGKLFF
TRBD2 TRBJ2-7 TRBV6-2/TRBV6-3 NA 15 TGTGCCAGCAGTGATGGACTAGCGGGATCCTACGAGCAGTACTTC CASSDGLAGSYEQYF
NA TRBJ1-5 TRBV10-2 many 15 TGCGCCAGCAGTACCTTCCCAGGGTACGGTCAGCCCCAGCATTTT CASSTFPGYGQPQHF
NA TRBJ1-5 TRBV28 many 17 TGTGCCAGCACTTACCGGTGGTCCCGGGGTTACAATCAGCCCCAGCATTTT CASTYRWSRGYNQPQHF
TRBD1 TRBJ2-7 TRBV29-1 NA 15 TGCAGCGTTGGGTGGGTAGGGGGACAGAGCTACGAGCAGTACTTC CSVGWVGGQSYEQYF
NA TRBJ2-5 TRBV6-2/TRBV6-3 few 15 TGTGCCAGCAGTTACTCGAAAGGGGACCAAGAGACCCAGTACTTC CASSYSKGDQETQYF
TRBD2 TRBJ2-5 TRBV13 few 15 TGTGCCAGCAGACCCGGACTAGCAGGACAAGAGACCCAGTACTTC CASRPGLAGQETQYF
NA TRBJ2-3 TRBV7-2 many 17 TGTGCCAGCAGCTCCCGTCGGACCCAGCTGCGCACAGATACGCAGTATTTT CASSSRRTQLRTDTQYF
NA TRBJ1-4 TRBV10-2 few 13 TGCGCCAGCAGTGTTTGGACGGATGAAAAACTGTTTTTT CASSVWTDEKLFF
NA TRBJ1-6 TRBV5-1 many 13 TGCGCCAGCAGCTTGGAACATAATTCACCCCTCCACTTT CASSLEHNSPLHF
TRBD2 TRBJ2-1 TRBV28 many 18 TGTGCCAGCAGGACCGGGACTAGCGGGATATCATCCTACAATGAGCAGTTCTTC CASRTGTSGISSYNEQFF
NA TRBJ2-7 TRBV5-6 many 14 TGTGCCAGCAGCCCCATCCCAGGGAACTACGAGCAGTACTTC CASSPIPGNYEQYF
TRBD2 TRBJ2-7 TRBV12-5 many 17 TGTGCTAGTGGTTTGAGTTCATTCGGGCGGGAGAGCTACGAGCAGTACTTC CASGLSSFGRESYEQYF
TRBD1 TRBJ1-2 TRBV7-2 NA 13 TGTGCCAGCAGCTACGGGACAGGGAATGGCTACACCTTC CASSYGTGNGYTF
NA TRBJ2-1 TRBV11-3 many 12 TGTGCCAGCAGCTTAGGATACACCGAGCAGTTCTTC CASSLGYTEQFF
TRBD2 TRBJ2-1 TRBV5-1 NA 16 TGCGCCAGCAGCTACCCCCGGACTAGCGCGAGGGATGAGCAGTTCTTC CASSYPRTSARDEQFF
NA TRBJ1-1 TRBV7-9 many 15 TGTGCCAGCAGAACCATTACGGGGGCCGACACTGAAGCTTTCTTT CASRTITGADTEAFF
TRBD2 TRBJ2-1 TRBV20-1 many 19 TGCAGTGCTAGAGACTTCATGCCTAGCGGGACCTCTTACTACAATGAGCAGTTCTTC CSARDFMPSGTSYYNEQFF
NA TRBJ1-4 TRBV20-1 few 15 TGCAGTGCTAGAGGTACAGGAGCAACTAATGAAAAACTGTTTTTT CSARGTGATNEKLFF